The 13 T cell receptor beta chains below were found in one sample sequenced in a study of vaccination effects on CD4 cells after COVID-19. These receptors have no known antigen. The data were produced by immunoSEQ multiplex PCR, yet TCRdb's version contains in-frame clones alone and is incomplete. The table shows about 71,000 clones, with less than 85% occurring only once. Upon completion of around eleven days in culture, CD4+ T cells were isolated. Participants were given two doses of BNT162b2 or mRNA-1273 vaccine. The material sequenced was CD4+ T cells from PBMCs cultured without peptide, taken after COVID-19 vaccination. The receptors here all came from a human donor who received a COVID-19 vaccine.

The chain links TRBV30 to TRBJ1-5, with D hard to call. The CDR3 consists of 14 residues. Trimming stripped 2 bases from V and 0 bases from J, with 8 bases between. Germline assignment: CDR1 GTSNPN and CDR2 SVGIG (reference sequence). CDR3 DNA: TGTGCCTGGAGTTCAACGGTTAGCAATCAGCCCCAGCATTTT. Translation gives CAWSSTVSNQPQHF.

The chain links TRBV7-6 to TRBJ2-2; D unresolved. Trimming stripped 3 bases from V and 0 bases from J, with 11 bases between. Per the germline V gene, CDR1 is SGHVS and CDR2 is FNYEAQ. The CDR3 length is 16 residues. The DNA of the CDR3 is TGTGCCAGCAGCTTGTTCGCCATAGCGAACACCGGGGAGCTGTTTTTT. It translates to CASSLFAIANTGELFF.

DNA for the CDR3: TGCGCCAGCAGCCAACACGACAGGGCGGGATACAATGAGCAGTTCTTC. It is translated as CASSQHDRAGYNEQFF. The chain couples TRBV4-1 to TRBJ2-1; a possible D gene is TRBD1 (7 bases). The germline CDR1 and CDR2 sequences are MGHRA and YSYEKL. Trimming removed 2 bases at V and 4 bases at J, with 15 bases between. The CDR3 sequence is 16 residues long.

V and J are TRBV7-9 and TRBJ2-7; 9 bases are shared with TRBD2. The CDR3 covers 15 residues. The germline CDR1 and CDR2 sequences are SEHNR and FQNEAQ (reference sequence). Unmatched junction bases numbered 9, after V lost 4 bases and J lost 5 bases. The CDR3 nucleotides read TGTGCCAGCAGCTGCGGGGGGGCAGGGTATGACGAGCAGTACGTC. Translation: CASSCGGAGYDEQYV.

The chain joins TRBV2 to TRBJ2-1; D possibly corresponds to TRBD2 (7 bases). The ends were cut back, 6 bases at V and 6 bases at J, with 18 bases in the middle. The CDR3 length is 15 residues. From germline, CDR1 is SNHLY and CDR2 FYNNEI. DNA of the CDR3: TGTGCCAGCAGGGGGGGGCTTCCCAAGGGCAATGAGCAGTTCTTC. Amino acid sequence: CASRGGLPKGNEQFF.

The rearrangement joins TRBV18 to TRBJ2-2; D unresolved. Germline V lookup: CDR1 KGHSH, CDR2 LQKENI. Trimming took 3 bases from V and 8 from J, leaving 19 bases between them. CDR3 length: 16 residues. CDR3 loop: CASSPPGALVSGELFF. CDR3 coding DNA: TGTGCCAGCTCACCGCCCGGCGCCTTGGTGTCTGGGGAGCTGTTTTTT.

The chain is built from TRBV5-4 and TRBJ2-2, with TRBD1 identical over 9 bases. CDR1 and CDR2 (germline): SGHNT, YYREEE (reference sequence). This CDR3 comprises 16 residues. The J segment lost 6 bases and the V segment lost 1 base, leaving 7 bases of the junction unmatched. CDR3 coding DNA: TGTGCCAGCAGCTTGACAGGGGGCAAGCGGGCCGGGGAGCTGTTTTTT. Translation gives CASSLTGGKRAGELFF. Full variable domain (remainder filled in from reference TRBV5-4 and TRBJ2-2): ETGVTQSPTHLIKTRGQQVTLRCSSQSGHNTVSWYQQALGQGPQFIFQYYREEENGRGNFPPRFSGLQFPNYSSELNVNALELDDSALYLCASSLTGGKRAGELFFGEGSRLTVL.

On this clone itself: Within the sample, other DNA sequences also encode this same CDR3. The chain couples TRBV5-8 to TRBJ2-7; no reliable D call. The CDR3 loop spans 12 amino acids. Trimming stripped 2 bases from V and 3 bases from J, with 6 bases between. Germline lookup yields CDR1 SGHTS and CDR2 YDEGEE. CDR3: CASSFRFYEQYV. Here the CDR3 DNA reads TGTGCCAGCAGCTTTAGGTTCTACGAGCAGTACGTC.

This CDR3 is CASSSHDRGNYNEQFF. The CDR3 DNA is TGTGCCAGCAGTTCCCACGACAGGGGGAATTACAATGAGCAGTTCTTC. The chain uses TRBV6-5 and TRBJ2-1; 9 nucleotides agree with TRBD1. J gave up 4 bases and V 4 bases, and 8 bases lay outside the gene matches. The CDR3 has 16 residues. Looked up from germline, CDR1 is MNHEY and CDR2 is SVGAGI.

V usage is TRBV4-1 and J usage is TRBJ1-5; D is possibly TRBD1 (5 bases). This CDR3 region has 17 residues. The germline V gene has CDR1 MGHRA and CDR2 YSYEKL. The V end lost 2 bases, the J end lost 3 bases, and 17 bases lay between the germline ends. DNA for the CDR3: TGCGCCAGCAGCCAAAAAAATTGGCAGGGTCACAATCAGCCCCAGCATTTT. It is translated as CASSQKNWQGHNQPQHF.

The chain links TRBV10-3 to TRBJ2-1, with 8 bases lining up with TRBD1. In germline, CDR1 is ENHRY, CDR2 SYGVKD. The J segment lost 2 bases and the V segment lost 4 bases, leaving 7 bases of the junction unmatched. This CDR3 contains 16 residues. In DNA, the CDR3 is TGTGCCATCAGTGCGTCGCGACAGGGGACCTACAATGAGCAGTTCTTC. This translates into CAISASRQGTYNEQFF.

The rearrangement joins TRBV3-1 (or the pseudogene TRBV3-2) to TRBJ2-7; D might be TRBD2 (6 bases). This CDR3 region has 14 residues. CDR1 and CDR2 (germline): LGHDT, YNNKEL (reference sequence). Between the trimmed V and J ends, which lost 0 bases and 7 bases, there was a span of 13 bases. CDR3 nucleotide sequence: TGTGCCAGCAGCCAAGATTGGTCAGGGAGGGAGCAGTACGTC. Translating gives CASSQDWSGREQYV.

This sequence joins TRBV15 and TRBJ2-5; no definite D call. CDR1 is LNHNV, CDR2 YYDKDF, per germline (reference sequence). V was pared by 8 bases and J by 4 bases, with 2 bases between. The CDR3 sequence is 9 residues long. CDR3 nucleotides: TGTGCCACCGGAGAGACCCAGTACTTC. Translation gives CATGETQYF.